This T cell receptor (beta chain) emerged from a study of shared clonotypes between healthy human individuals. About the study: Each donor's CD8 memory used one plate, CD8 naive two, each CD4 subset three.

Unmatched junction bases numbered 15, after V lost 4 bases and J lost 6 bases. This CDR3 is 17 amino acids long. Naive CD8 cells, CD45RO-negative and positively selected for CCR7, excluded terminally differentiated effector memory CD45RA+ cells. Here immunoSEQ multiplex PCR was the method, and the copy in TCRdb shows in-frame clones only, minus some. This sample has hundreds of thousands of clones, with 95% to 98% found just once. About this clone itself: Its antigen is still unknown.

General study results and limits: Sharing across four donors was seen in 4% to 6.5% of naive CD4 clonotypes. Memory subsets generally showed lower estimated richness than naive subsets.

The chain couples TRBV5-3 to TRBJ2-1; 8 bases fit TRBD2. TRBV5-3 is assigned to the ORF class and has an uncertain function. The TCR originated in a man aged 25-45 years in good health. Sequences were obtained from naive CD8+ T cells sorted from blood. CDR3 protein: CARSPKTLAARGNEQFF. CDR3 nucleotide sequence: TGTGCCAGAAGCCCAAAAACACTAGCGGCCAGGGGCAATGAGCAGTTCTTC.